This T cell receptor beta chain is from a study of cytotoxic CD8 clonotypes in ibrutinib-treated CLL. Overall study findings and caveats: Clonality grew at ibrutinib response; at progression, it decreased back toward baseline.

In the case of this clone: Antigen unknown.

The trim removed 3 bases at V and 2 bases at J, leaving 6 bases unmatched. Germline CDR1 and CDR2: KGHSH and LQKENI. This CDR3 comprises 15 residues. Only in-frame clones appear in the TCRdb table, and some are missing; sequencing was by immunoSEQ multiplex PCR. The table records 30,000 to 50,000 clones, approximately 67% of them present only once. This chain uses TRBV18 with TRBJ2-5; 7 bases map to TRBD2. This clonotype was sampled from a human donor with chronic lymphocytic leukemia. The sample here was PBMCs, taken at disease progression, from a patient treated with ibrutinib. In DNA, the CDR3 is TGTGCCAGCTCACCTCCGAGCGGGGTGCAAGAGACCCAGTACTTC. This encodes CASSPPSGVQETQYF.